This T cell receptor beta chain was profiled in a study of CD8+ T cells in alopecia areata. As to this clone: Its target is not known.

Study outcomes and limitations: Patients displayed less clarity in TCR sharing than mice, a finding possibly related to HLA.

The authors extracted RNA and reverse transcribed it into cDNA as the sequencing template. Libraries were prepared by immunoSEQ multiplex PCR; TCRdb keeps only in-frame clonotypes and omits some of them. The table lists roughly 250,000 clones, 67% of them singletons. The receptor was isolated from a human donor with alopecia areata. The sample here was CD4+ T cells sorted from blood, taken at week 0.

The CDR3 nucleotides are TGCAGCGTCAATCTAGCGGGGGACCTCTTCAATGAGCAGTTCTTC. It translates to CSVNLAGDLFNEQFF. This rearrangement joins TRBV29-1 to TRBJ2-1; 10 positions match TRBD2. The V and J ends lost 6 bases and 6 bases, in that order; junction bases with no gene match: 11. Germline CDR1 reads SQVTM; CDR2 reads ANQGSEA. The CDR3 spans 15 residues.